The next 20 T cell receptor beta chains were all read from a single sample in a study of blood T cell repertoires in COVID-19. Measured with immunoSEQ multiplex PCR; TCRdb has only the in-frame clones, and not every one. The sample contains around 200,000 clones, about 88% of which appear only once. The sample comprised peripheral blood. The receptors here all came from a middle-aged man with active or convalescent COVID-19.

This chain uses TRBV27 with TRBJ2-7; 7 bases line up with TRBD2. The CDR3 contains 14 residues. Germline trimming cut 2 bases from V and 5 bases from J; bases unmatched to any gene: 6. From germline, CDR1 is MNHEY and CDR2 SMNVEV (reference sequence). The CDR3: CASSLKRGGNEQYF. The CDR3 region has the DNA TGTGCCAGCAGTTTAAAGCGGGGAGGAAACGAGCAGTACTTC.

The V gene is TRBV10-3, the J gene TRBJ2-2; unclear D gene. The CDR3 has 15 amino acids. V shed 2 bases and J shed 4 bases, with 11 bases lying between them. CDR1 is ENHRY and CDR2 is SYGVKD in the germline V gene. CDR3 DNA sequence: TGTGCCATCAGTGAGGGGCAAATCCTCACCGGGGAGCTGTTTTTT. Its protein product is CAISEGQILTGELFF.

The V and J genes are TRBV15 and TRBJ2-7, with D perhaps matching TRBD2 (5 bases). Germline values: CDR1 LNHNV, CDR2 YYDKDF (reference sequence). V was cut by 7 bases and J by 0 bases, with 19 bases left in between. This CDR3 contains 16 residues. The CDR3 sequence: CATNTIWGAPSYEQYF. As DNA, the CDR3 is TGTGCCACCAACACAATCTGGGGAGCTCCCTCCTACGAGCAGTACTTC.

In its sample, this clone was seen once. The chain links TRBV7-8 to TRBJ1-4, with D maybe TRBD1 (6 bases). This CDR3 region has 15 residues. V was clipped by 4 bases and J by 3 bases, with 12 bases between them. From germline, CDR1 is SGHVS and CDR2 FQNEAQ. The CDR3 DNA sequence: TGTGCCAGCAGCTCTTACAGGGTCCCTAATGAAAAACTGTTTTTT. It specifies CASSSYRVPNEKLFF.

This clone has just one count. The CDR3 nucleotides are TGTGCCAGCAGTTACTGGGCTAGCGGGAAAAACAATGAGCAGTTCTTC. Protein sequence: CASSYWASGKNNEQFF. J is TRBJ2-1 and V is TRBV6-5; TRBD2 matches 9 bases. The germline CDR1 and CDR2 sequences are MNHEY and SVGAGI. The CDR3 has 16 residues. Germline trimming cut 1 base from V and 5 bases from J; bases unmatched to any gene: 6.

The genes are TRBV10-2 and TRBJ1-1, with unresolved D. The CDR3 is made up of 15 amino acids. Germline CDR1 reads WSHSY; CDR2 reads SAAADI. Trimming pared 2 bases from V and 1 base from J, leaving 11 bases between. The CDR3 protein is CASSELHGGNTEAFF. As DNA, the CDR3 is TGCGCCAGCAGTGAGCTTCACGGCGGGAACACTGAAGCTTTCTTT.

The chain recombines TRBV28 with TRBJ1-5; D ambiguous. Germline V gene lookup returns CDR1 MDHEN and CDR2 SYDVKM. The V gene lost 8 bases and the J gene lost 0 bases, with 14 bases spanning the gap. The CDR3 has 15 amino acids. The CDR3, as DNA: TGTGCCAGCCTCCGGCCGGCAGGTAGCAATCAGCCCCAGCATTTT. Translating it yields CASLRPAGSNQPQHF.

This chain joins TRBV7-6 and TRBJ1-1; maybe TRBD1 (5 bases). CDR1 SGHVS and CDR2 FNYEAQ come from the germline V gene. The CDR3 has 16 amino acids. With 1 base removed from V and 0 bases from J, the gap between germline ends came to 12 bases. The CDR3: CASSLDLPGLNTEAFF. The CDR3 DNA reads TGTGCCAGCAGCTTAGATCTCCCAGGGCTGAACACTGAAGCTTTCTTT.

J is TRBJ1-1 and V is TRBV3-1 (or the pseudogene TRBV3-2); D is unresolved. CDR1 LGHDT and CDR2 YNNKEL come from the germline V gene (reference sequence). V was trimmed by 0 bases and J by 4 bases, leaving 12 bases between them. The CDR3 runs 15 residues. Written as DNA, the CDR3 is TGTGCCAGCAGCCAAGATCCCTTATGGAGCACTGAAGCTTTCTTT. Amino acids: CASSQDPLWSTEAFF.

The chain links TRBV5-1 to TRBJ2-2, with D tentatively TRBD2 (5 bases). CDR3 size: 16 residues. V gave up 0 bases and J gave up 5 bases, with 14 bases separating them. Germline assignment: CDR1 SGHRS and CDR2 YFSETQ. DNA of the CDR3: TGCGCCAGCAGCTTGGCCAAGGCCCGGGGAACCGGGGAGCTGTTTTTT. Amino acid sequence: CASSLAKARGTGELFF.

The V gene is TRBV27, the J gene TRBJ2-1, with D perhaps matching TRBD2 (6 bases). The CDR3 has 14 amino acids. V lost 2 bases and J lost 6, with 11 bases in between. Germline CDR1 MNHEY, CDR2 SMNVEV (reference sequence). The CDR3 loop is CASSLVAEGNEQFF. Written as DNA, the CDR3 is TGTGCCAGCAGTTTAGTGGCGGAGGGCAATGAGCAGTTCTTC.

The chain links TRBV24-1 to TRBJ1-3; D remains unclear. The length of the CDR3 is 14 residues. The germline V gene has CDR1 KGHDR and CDR2 SFDVKD. Trimming took 9 bases from V and 3 from J, leaving 14 bases between them. Written as DNA, the CDR3 is TGTGCCACCCGGCCGAGGGCGTATGGAAACACCATATATTTT. Translating it yields CATRPRAYGNTIYF.

This rearrangement joins TRBV3-1 (or the pseudogene TRBV3-2) to TRBJ2-7; maybe TRBD2 (6 bases). Germline lookup yields CDR1 LGHDT and CDR2 YNNKEL (reference sequence). The CDR3 sequence is 14 residues long. Trimming removed 4 bases at V and 0 bases at J, with 10 bases between. CDR3 nucleotide sequence: TGTGCCAGCAGCCGTCGGGGGAACTCCTACGAGCAGTACTTC. It specifies CASSRRGNSYEQYF.

V usage is TRBV11-2 and J usage is TRBJ2-5, with TRBD1 identical over 7 bases. J gave up 7 bases and V 5 bases, and 4 bases lay outside the gene matches. The CDR3 contains 12 residues. CDR1 is SGHAT, CDR2 FQNNGV, per germline. DNA for the CDR3: TGTGCCAGCAGCGACAGGGTTGGGACCCAGTACTTC. Translation: CASSDRVGTQYF.

The chain couples TRBV5-1 to TRBJ2-7, with a weak D call TRBD2 (6 bases). The CDR3 has 16 residues. Germline-derived CDR1 and CDR2 are SGHRS and YFSETQ. The ends were cut back, 4 bases at V and 4 bases at J, with 21 bases in the middle. CDR3 sequence: CASSRVPGTPLYEQYF. The DNA for the CDR3 is TGCGCCAGCAGCCGAGTCCCAGGGACTCCTCTATACGAGCAGTACTTC.

The J gene is TRBJ1-2, the V gene TRBV6-5; D unclear. Germline assignment: CDR1 MNHEY and CDR2 SVGAGI. The CDR3 has 15 residues. The V and J ends lost 4 bases and 1 base respectively, with 13 bases between them. CDR3 coding DNA: TGTGCCAGCAGTTCTCTCTCGGACTTTAACTATGGCTACACCTTC. Its translation: CASSSLSDFNYGYTF.

The genes are TRBV2 and TRBJ1-3; D perhaps matches TRBD1 (6 bases). V lost 7 bases and J 4 bases, leaving 11 bases between the germline ends. Germline V gene lookup returns CDR1 SNHLY and CDR2 FYNNEI. The CDR3 contains 13 residues. The CDR3 reads CASTTGPGNTIYF. The CDR3 DNA follows: TGTGCCAGCACTACAGGGCCCGGAAACACCATATATTTT.

The chain is built from TRBV7-9 and TRBJ1-5; TRBD1 might be the D (5 bases). This CDR3 spans 15 amino acids. Between the trimmed V and J ends, which lost 1 base and 4 bases, there was a span of 11 bases. Germline V gene data show CDR1 as SEHNR and CDR2 as FQNEAQ (reference sequence). CDR3 DNA sequence: TGTGCCAGCAGCTTAGGGCAGGGTCAGAATCAGCCCCAGCATTTT. Translating gives CASSLGQGQNQPQHF.

This clone occurred once. The same CDR3 can be traced to other DNA sequences in this sample. The V and J genes are TRBV10-3 and TRBJ1-1; TRBD1 matches at 7 bases. This CDR3 comprises 13 residues. V lost 5 bases, J lost 3 bases, and 3 bases stayed unmatched. The V gene's germline CDR1 is ENHRY and CDR2 SYGVKD. CDR3 in amino acids: CAISRTGDTEAFF. The CDR3, as DNA: TGTGCCATCAGTAGAACAGGGGACACTGAAGCTTTCTTT.

On this clone: Distinct nucleotide sequences in the sample also encode this CDR3. The J gene is TRBJ2-7, the V gene TRBV18, with D possibly being TRBD1 (5 bases). The CDR3 extends over 13 amino acids. Trimming pared 3 bases from V and 2 bases from J, leaving 8 bases between. Germline V CDR1 and CDR2: KGHSH, LQKENI. The CDR3 loop reads CASSPGQTYEQYF. CDR3 DNA sequence: TGTGCCAGCTCACCCGGACAAACCTACGAGCAGTACTTC.